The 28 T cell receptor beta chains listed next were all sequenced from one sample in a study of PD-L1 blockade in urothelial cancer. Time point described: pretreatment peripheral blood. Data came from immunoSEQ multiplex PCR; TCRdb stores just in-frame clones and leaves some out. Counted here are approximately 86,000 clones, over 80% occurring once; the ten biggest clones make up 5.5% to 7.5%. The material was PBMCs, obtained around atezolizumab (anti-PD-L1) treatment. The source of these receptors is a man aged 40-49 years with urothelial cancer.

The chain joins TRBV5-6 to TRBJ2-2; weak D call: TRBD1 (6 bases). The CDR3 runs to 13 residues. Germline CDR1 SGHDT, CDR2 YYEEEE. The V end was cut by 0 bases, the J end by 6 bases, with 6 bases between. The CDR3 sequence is CASSLGGPGELFF. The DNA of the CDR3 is TGTGCCAGCAGCTTGGGGGGGCCCGGGGAGCTGTTTTTT.

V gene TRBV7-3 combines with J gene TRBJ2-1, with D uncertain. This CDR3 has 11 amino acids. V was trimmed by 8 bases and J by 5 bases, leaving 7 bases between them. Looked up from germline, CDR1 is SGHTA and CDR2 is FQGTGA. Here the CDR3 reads CASSLDNEQFF. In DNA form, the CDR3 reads TGTGCCAGCTCCTTAGACAATGAGCAGTTCTTC.

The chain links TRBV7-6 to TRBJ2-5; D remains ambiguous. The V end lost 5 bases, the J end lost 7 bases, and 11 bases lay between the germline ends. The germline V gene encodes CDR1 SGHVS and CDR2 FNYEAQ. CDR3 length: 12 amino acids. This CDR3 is CASSQTAGTQYF. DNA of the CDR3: TGTGCCAGCAGCCAAACCGCCGGGACCCAGTACTTC.

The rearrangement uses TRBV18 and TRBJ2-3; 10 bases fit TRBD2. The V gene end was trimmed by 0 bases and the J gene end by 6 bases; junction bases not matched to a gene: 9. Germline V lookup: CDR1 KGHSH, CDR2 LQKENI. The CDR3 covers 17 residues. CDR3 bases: TGTGCCAGCTCACCACCTGCGGCTAGCGGGAGTTCGGATACGCAGTATTTT. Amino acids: CASSPPAASGSSDTQYF. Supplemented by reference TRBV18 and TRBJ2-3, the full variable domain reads NAGVMQNPRHLVRRRGQEARLRCSPMKGHSHVYWYRQLPEEGLKFMVYLQKENIIDESGMPKERFSAEFPKEGPSILRIQQVVRGDSAAYFCASSPPAASGSSDTQYFGPGTRLTVL.

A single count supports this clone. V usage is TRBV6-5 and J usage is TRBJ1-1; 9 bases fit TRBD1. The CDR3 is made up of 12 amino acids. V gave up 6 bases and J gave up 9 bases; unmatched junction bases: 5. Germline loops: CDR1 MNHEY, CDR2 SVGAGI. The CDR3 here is CASRQGAGQAFF. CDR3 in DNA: TGTGCCAGCAGACAGGGGGCCGGCCAAGCTTTCTTT.

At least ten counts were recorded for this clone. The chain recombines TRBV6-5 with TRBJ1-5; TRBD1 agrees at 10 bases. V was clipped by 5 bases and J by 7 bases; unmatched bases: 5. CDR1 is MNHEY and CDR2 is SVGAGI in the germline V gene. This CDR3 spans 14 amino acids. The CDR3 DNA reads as TGTGCCAGCAGTCCGGGACAGGGGAGACAGCCCCAGCATTTT. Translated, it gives CASSPGQGRQPQHF.

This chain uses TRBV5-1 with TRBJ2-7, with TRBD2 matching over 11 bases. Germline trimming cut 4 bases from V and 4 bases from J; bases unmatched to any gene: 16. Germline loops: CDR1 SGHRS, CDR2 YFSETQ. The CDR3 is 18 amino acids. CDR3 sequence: CASSQGPIAGGPQYEQYF. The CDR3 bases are TGCGCCAGCAGCCAGGGTCCAATAGCGGGAGGGCCTCAATACGAGCAGTACTTC. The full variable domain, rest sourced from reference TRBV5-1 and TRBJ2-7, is KAGVTQTPRYLIKTRGQQVTLSCSPISGHRSVSWYQQTPGQGLQFLFEYFSETQRNKGNFPGRFSGRQFSNSRSEMNVSTLELGDSALYLCASSQGPIAGGPQYEQYFGPGTRLTVT.

The CDR3 DNA sequence: TGTGCCAGCAGCCAGGACTGGACGGCTTCTAATGAAAAACTGTTTTTT. Its protein is CASSQDWTASNEKLFF. J is TRBJ1-4 and V is TRBV4-2; D is ambiguous. The ends were cut back, 3 bases at V and 3 bases at J, with 14 bases in the middle. The CDR3 loop spans 16 amino acids. CDR1 and CDR2 (germline): LGHNA, YNFKEQ.

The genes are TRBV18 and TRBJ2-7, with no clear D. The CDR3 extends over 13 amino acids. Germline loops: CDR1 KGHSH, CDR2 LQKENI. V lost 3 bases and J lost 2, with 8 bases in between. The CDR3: CASSPPTTYEQYF. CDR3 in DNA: TGTGCCAGCTCACCCCCCACTACCTACGAGCAGTACTTC. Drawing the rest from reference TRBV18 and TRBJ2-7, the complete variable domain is NAGVMQNPRHLVRRRGQEARLRCSPMKGHSHVYWYRQLPEEGLKFMVYLQKENIIDESGMPKERFSAEFPKEGPSILRIQQVVRGDSAAYFCASSPPTTYEQYFGPGTRLTVT.

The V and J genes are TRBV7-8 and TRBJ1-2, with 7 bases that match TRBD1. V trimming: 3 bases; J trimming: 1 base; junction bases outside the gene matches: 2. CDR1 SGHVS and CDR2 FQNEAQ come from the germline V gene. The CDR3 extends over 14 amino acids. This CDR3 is CASSLGQINYGYTF. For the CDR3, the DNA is TGTGCCAGCAGCTTGGGACAGATTAACTATGGCTACACCTTC.

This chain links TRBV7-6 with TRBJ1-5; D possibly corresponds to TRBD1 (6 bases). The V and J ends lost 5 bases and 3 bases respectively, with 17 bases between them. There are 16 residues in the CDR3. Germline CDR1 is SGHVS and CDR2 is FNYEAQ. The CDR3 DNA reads TGTGCCAGCAGCCCAAAGGGCCGGGACAACAATCAGCCCCAGCATTTT. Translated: CASSPKGRDNNQPQHF.

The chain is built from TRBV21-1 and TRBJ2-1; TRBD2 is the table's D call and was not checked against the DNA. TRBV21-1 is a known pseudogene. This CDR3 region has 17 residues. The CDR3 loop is CASSKVGSGRSYNEQFF. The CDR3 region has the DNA TGTGCCAGCAGCAAAGTAGGTAGCGGGAGATCCTACAATGAGCAGTTCTTC.

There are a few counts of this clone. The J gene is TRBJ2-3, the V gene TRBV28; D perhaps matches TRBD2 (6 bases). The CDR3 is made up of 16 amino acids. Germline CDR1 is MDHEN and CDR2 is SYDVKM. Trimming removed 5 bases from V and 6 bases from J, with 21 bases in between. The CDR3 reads CASSAFSFGGRDTQYF. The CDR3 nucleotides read TGTGCCAGCAGTGCTTTCTCATTCGGAGGGAGGGATACGCAGTATTTT.

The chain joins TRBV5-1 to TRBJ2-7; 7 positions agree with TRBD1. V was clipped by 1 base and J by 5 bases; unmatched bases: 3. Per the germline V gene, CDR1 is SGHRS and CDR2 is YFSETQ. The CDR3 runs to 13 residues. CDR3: CASSLRQGNEQYF. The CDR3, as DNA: TGCGCCAGCAGCTTGAGACAGGGAAACGAGCAGTACTTC.

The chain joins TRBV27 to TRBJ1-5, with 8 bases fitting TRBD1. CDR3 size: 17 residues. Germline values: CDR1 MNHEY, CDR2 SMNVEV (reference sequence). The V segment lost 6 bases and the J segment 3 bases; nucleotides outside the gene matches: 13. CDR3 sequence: CASSAFRTGLPNQPQHF. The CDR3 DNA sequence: TGTGCCAGCAGCGCCTTTAGGACAGGGCTTCCCAATCAGCCCCAGCATTTT.

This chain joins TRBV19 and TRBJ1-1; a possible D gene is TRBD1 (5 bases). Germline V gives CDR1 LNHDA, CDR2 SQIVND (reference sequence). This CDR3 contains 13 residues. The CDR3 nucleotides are TGTGCGTCCCGTGGGGGGTGGGACACTGAAGCTTTCTTT. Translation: CASRGGWDTEAFF.

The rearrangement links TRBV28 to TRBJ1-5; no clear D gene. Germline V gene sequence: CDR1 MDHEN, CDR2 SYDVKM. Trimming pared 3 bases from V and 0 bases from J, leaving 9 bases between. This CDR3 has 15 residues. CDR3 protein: CASSFGLNSNQPQHF. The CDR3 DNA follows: TGTGCCAGCAGTTTTGGCCTTAATAGCAATCAGCCCCAGCATTTT.

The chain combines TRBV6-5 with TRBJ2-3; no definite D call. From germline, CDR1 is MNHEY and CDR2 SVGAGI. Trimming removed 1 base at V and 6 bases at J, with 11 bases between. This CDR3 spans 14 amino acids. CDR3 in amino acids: CASSYLVSRDTQYF. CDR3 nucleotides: TGTGCCAGCAGTTACTTGGTGTCCAGGGATACGCAGTATTTT.

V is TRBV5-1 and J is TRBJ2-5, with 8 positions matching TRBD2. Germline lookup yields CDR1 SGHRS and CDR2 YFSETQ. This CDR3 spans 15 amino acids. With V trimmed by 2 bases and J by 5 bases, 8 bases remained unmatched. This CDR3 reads CASSFQLAGRETQYF. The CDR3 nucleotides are TGCGCCAGCAGCTTCCAGCTAGCGGGCAGGGAGACCCAGTACTTC.

CDR3 sequence: CAWSVRGRGADTQYF. The CDR3 coding sequence is TGTGCCTGGAGTGTACGCGGGAGGGGGGCAGATACGCAGTATTTT. The chain combines TRBV30 with TRBJ2-3; 9 bases align to TRBD2. With V trimmed by 0 bases and J by 4 bases, 5 bases remained unmatched. CDR1 is GTSNPN, CDR2 SVGIG, per germline (reference sequence). The CDR3 extends over 15 amino acids.

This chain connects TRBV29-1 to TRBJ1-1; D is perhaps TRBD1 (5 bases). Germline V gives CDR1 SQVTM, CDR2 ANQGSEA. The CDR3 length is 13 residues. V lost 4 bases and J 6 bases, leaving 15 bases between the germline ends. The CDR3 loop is CSVVGRAEAEAFF. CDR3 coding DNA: TGCAGCGTTGTCGGCAGGGCTGAGGCTGAAGCTTTCTTT.

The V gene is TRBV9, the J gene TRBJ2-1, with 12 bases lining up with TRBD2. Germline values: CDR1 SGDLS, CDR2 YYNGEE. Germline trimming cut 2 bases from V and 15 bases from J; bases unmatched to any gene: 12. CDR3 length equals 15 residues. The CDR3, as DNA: TGTGCCAGCAGCGTCGGACTAGCGGGACTACCCGACCCGTTCTTC. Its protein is CASSVGLAGLPDPFF.

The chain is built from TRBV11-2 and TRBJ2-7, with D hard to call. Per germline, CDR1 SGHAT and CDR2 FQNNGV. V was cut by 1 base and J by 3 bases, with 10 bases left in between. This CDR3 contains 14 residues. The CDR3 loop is CASSLGRPSYEQYF. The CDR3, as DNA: TGTGCCAGCAGCTTAGGCCGCCCCAGCTACGAGCAGTACTTC.

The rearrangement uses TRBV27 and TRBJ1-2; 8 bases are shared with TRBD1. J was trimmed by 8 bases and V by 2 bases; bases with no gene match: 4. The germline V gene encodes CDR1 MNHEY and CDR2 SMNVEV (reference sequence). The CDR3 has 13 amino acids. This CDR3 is CASSLQQGGGYTF. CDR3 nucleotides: TGTGCCAGCAGTTTACAACAGGGGGGCGGCTACACCTTC.

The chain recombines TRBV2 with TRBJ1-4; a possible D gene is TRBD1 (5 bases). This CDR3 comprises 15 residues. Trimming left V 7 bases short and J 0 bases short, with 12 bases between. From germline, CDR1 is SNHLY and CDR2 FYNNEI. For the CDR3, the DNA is TGTGCCAGCACTCGAGGGGACTCAACTAATGAAAAACTGTTTTTT. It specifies CASTRGDSTNEKLFF.

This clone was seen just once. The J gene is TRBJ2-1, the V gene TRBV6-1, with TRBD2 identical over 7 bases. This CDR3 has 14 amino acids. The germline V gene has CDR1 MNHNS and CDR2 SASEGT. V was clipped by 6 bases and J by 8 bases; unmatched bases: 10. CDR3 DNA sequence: TGTGCCAGCAGGGCTGCGGGAGTATGGTATGAGCAGTTCTTC. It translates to CASRAAGVWYEQFF.

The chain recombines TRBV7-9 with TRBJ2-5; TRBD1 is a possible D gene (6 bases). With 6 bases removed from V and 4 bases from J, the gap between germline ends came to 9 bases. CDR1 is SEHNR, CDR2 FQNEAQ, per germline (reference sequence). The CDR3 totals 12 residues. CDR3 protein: CASRDSRETQYF. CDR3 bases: TGTGCCAGCAGGGACAGCCGAGAGACCCAGTACTTC. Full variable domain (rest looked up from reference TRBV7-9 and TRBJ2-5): DTGVSQNPRHKITKRGQNVTFRCDPISEHNRLYWYRQTLGQGPEFLTYFQNEAQLEKSRLLSDRFSAERPKGSFSTLEIQRTEQGDSAMYLCASRDSRETQYFGPGTRLLVL.

The CDR3 DNA reads TGTGCCAGCACCGCTAGGGGGAACACCGGGGAGCTGTTTTTT. Protein: CASTARGNTGELFF. The rearrangement links TRBV7-9 to TRBJ2-2; D is possibly TRBD1 (5 bases). Germline-derived CDR1 and CDR2 are SEHNR and FQNEAQ (reference sequence). The CDR3 covers 14 residues. V was trimmed by 7 bases and J by 1 base, leaving 10 bases between them.